Listed below are T cell receptor beta chains from one sample, sequenced in a study of blood T cell repertoires in COVID-19. Some clones are missing from TCRdb's copy, which holds only in-frame ones; the method was immunoSEQ multiplex PCR. In the table there are fewer than 300,000 clones, roughly 93% of which are singletons. Sequenced: PBMCs or T cells enriched from blood (not recorded which). The receptors were gathered from a woman between 40 and 50 years old with acute COVID-19. Each CDR3 is given with its conserved first and last residue. A D gene is named only where the DNA matches it firmly. A clone size is listed for some rows: how often the clone was seen (once, few, many), or a class if it is expanded.

d_gene,v_gene,j_gene,abundance,CDR3nt,CDR3aa
TRBD2,TRBV7-2,TRBJ2-7,.,TGTGCCAGCAGCTCCCCTAGCGGGTTATACGAGCAGTACTTC,CASSSPSGLYEQYF
.,TRBV6-5,TRBJ1-1,.,TGTGCCAGCAGTTACCGGACACTGAACACTGAAGCTTTCTTT,CASSYRTLNTEAFF
.,TRBV6-2/TRBV6-3,TRBJ1-2,.,TGTGCCAGCAGTTACAACTGGAGTGATGGCTACACCTTC,CASSYNWSDGYTF
.,TRBV29-1,TRBJ1-1,.,TGCAGCGCTGGATCCATAACAGGGAACACTGAAGCTTTCTTT,CSAGSITGNTEAFF
.,TRBV5-1,TRBJ2-5,.,TGCGCCAGCAGCCGGATATCGGGTTCGGAGACCCAGTACTTC,CASSRISGSETQYF
.,TRBV4-1,TRBJ1-5,.,TGCGCCAGCAGCGTATACAGAGATCAGCCCCAGCATTTT,CASSVYRDQPQHF
.,TRBV11-3,TRBJ2-7,many,TGTGCCAGCAGCTTACAAGGCCAGGGTCTCTCCGAGCAGTACTTC,CASSLQGQGLSEQYF
TRBD2,TRBV5-1,TRBJ2-1,.,TGCGCCAGCAGCTGGACTAGCGGGACGACATCTCCACTCTTC,CASSWTSGTTSPLF
TRBD2,TRBV28,TRBJ2-2,.,TGTGCCAGCAGTAGGCGGGGGGGCCCCGGGGAGCTGTTTTTT,CASSRRGGPGELFF
TRBD1,TRBV2,TRBJ1-1,.,TGTGCCAGCAGGACCGGGACAGGGGATGCTTTCTTT,CASRTGTGDAFF
.,TRBV4-1,TRBJ2-1,once,TGCGCCAGCAGCCAATTGGGGCTTAGGATCGATGAGCAGTTCTTC,CASSQLGLRIDEQFF
.,TRBV7-3,TRBJ1-1,.,TGTGCCAGCAGCCTCGGGGTTGGGACTGAAGCTTTCTTT,CASSLGVGTEAFF
TRBD1,TRBV3-1/TRBV3-2,TRBJ1-6,.,TGTGCCAGCAGCCTTAGGACAGGGCGGTCACCCCTCCACTTT,CASSLRTGRSPLHF
.,TRBV10-2,TRBJ1-2,.,TGCGCCACCCTGGGGGCCTGGGGCTACACCTTC,CATLGAWGYTF
.,TRBV24-1,TRBJ2-3,.,TGTGCCACCAGTGATCCCACCTCGGGGGATACGCAGTATTTT,CATSDPTSGDTQYF
.,TRBV7-9,TRBJ1-3,.,TGTGCCAGCAGCTTAGGAACCACGGGACTTTTTGGAAACACCATATATTTT,CASSLGTTGLFGNTIYF
.,TRBV18,TRBJ1-5,.,TGTGCCAGCTCATACGGACAGAATCAGCCCCAGCATTTT,CASSYGQNQPQHF
TRBD1,TRBV5-6,TRBJ2-3,once,TGTGCCAGCAGCTTGGCGGCTGCAGGGGGACCCTATACGCAGTATTTT,CASSLAAAGGPYTQYF
TRBD1,TRBV7-2,TRBJ1-3,.,TGTGCCAGCAGCTTAAACAGGGGATTCGGCGGAAACACCATATATTTT,CASSLNRGFGGNTIYF
TRBD1,TRBV5-1,TRBJ2-6,.,TGCGCCAGCAGCGTGACAGGGTCCGGGGCCAACGTCCTGACTTTC,CASSVTGSGANVLTF
.,TRBV11-2,TRBJ1-1,.,TGTGCCAGCAGCTTAAGGGGCAGTAAAAACACTGAAGCTTTCTTT,CASSLRGSKNTEAFF
.,TRBV30,TRBJ1-2,.,TGTGCCTGGACCCGAGAGGGAGACGACATTAACTATGGCTACACCTTC,CAWTREGDDINYGYTF
TRBD1,TRBV28,TRBJ1-6,.,TGTGCCAGCAGTACCCCGGACAGGGGTAATTCACCCCTCCACTTT,CASSTPDRGNSPLHF
TRBD2,TRBV24-1,TRBJ2-3,.,TGTGCCACCGGAGAACCTAGCGGGTCCACAGATACGCAGTATTTT,CATGEPSGSTDTQYF
TRBD1,TRBV20-1,TRBJ1-4,.,TGCAGTGCTAGTCGGGACAGGGGGCGAAAACTGTTTTTT,CSASRDRGRKLFF
.,TRBV19,TRBJ2-5,.,TGTGCCAGTAGTATGAGAGGGAGAGAGACCCAGTACTTC,CASSMRGRETQYF
TRBD1,TRBV6-1,TRBJ2-3,.,TGTGCCAGCAGTGAATTCCCTCCCGCCCTACAGGGGATGATTGATACGCAGTATTTT,CASSEFPPALQGMIDTQYF
TRBD2,TRBV5-4,TRBJ2-1,.,TGTGCCAGCAGCTCCGGGGGGTTCTACAATGAGCAGTTCTTC,CASSSGGFYNEQFF
.,TRBV2,TRBJ1-2,.,TGTGCCAGCAGTGTCGGTCAGGTCTATGGCTACACCTTC,CASSVGQVYGYTF
.,TRBV10-3,TRBJ2-3,.,TGTGCCATCAGTGCCGGACTAGATACGCAGTATTTT,CAISAGLDTQYF
TRBD2,TRBV6-6,TRBJ2-7,.,TGTGCCAGCAGTCCCGGGACTAGCGGGGGGATATACTACGAGCAGTACTTC,CASSPGTSGGIYYEQYF
TRBD1,TRBV19,TRBJ1-2,.,TGTGCCAGTAGTAGAGACAGGGGATCTAACTATGGCTACACCTTC,CASSRDRGSNYGYTF
.,TRBV5-1,TRBJ2-6,.,TGCGCCAGCAGCTCAGACACATCTGGGGCCAACGTCCTGACTTTC,CASSSDTSGANVLTF
.,TRBV5-1,TRBJ2-7,.,TGCGCCAGCAGAGGGAAGGGGTTCTACGAGCAGTACTTC,CASRGKGFYEQYF
TRBD2,TRBV2,TRBJ2-2,few,TGTGCCAGCCGGACTAGCGGGGCGAACACCGGGGAGCTGTTTTTT,CASRTSGANTGELFF
.,TRBV6-6,TRBJ1-6,.,TGTGCCAGCAACGACAGGTCGGCCTATAATTCACCCCTCCACTTT,CASNDRSAYNSPLHF
TRBD1,TRBV7-2,TRBJ1-4,.,TGTGCCAGCAGCTTAGCGCGGGACAGGGTCGCAACTAATGAAAAACTGTTTTTT,CASSLARDRVATNEKLFF
.,TRBV18,TRBJ1-1,.,TGTGCCAGCTCACCAGGGCTTCTGAACACTGAAGCTTTCTTT,CASSPGLLNTEAFF
.,TRBV7-9,TRBJ1-2,.,TGTGCCAGCAGCTTAGATCCAGTCCCCTATGGCTACACCTTC,CASSLDPVPYGYTF
.,TRBV29-1,TRBJ1-1,.,TGCAGCGTTGCTCTGACGGGAAACACTGAAGCTTTCTTT,CSVALTGNTEAFF
.,TRBV5-8,TRBJ1-5,.,TGTGCCAGCAGCTTGGGGAGGAATCAGCCCCAGCATTTT,CASSLGRNQPQHF
.,TRBV7-9,TRBJ2-2,.,TGTGCCAGCAGTATACGCTCAGACACCGGGGAGCTGTTTTTT,CASSIRSDTGELFF
TRBD1,TRBV3-1/TRBV3-2,TRBJ1-1,many,TGTGCCAGCAGCGGAGGGGGCGCCACTGAAGCTTTCTTT,CASSGGGATEAFF
.,TRBV5-8,TRBJ1-5,many,TGTGCCAGCAGCTTGTACCACGGGAGCAATCAGCCCCAGCATTTT,CASSLYHGSNQPQHF
TRBD1,TRBV19,TRBJ1-5,.,TGTGCCAGTAGTATGGGCAGGGGGAAGGAACAGCCCCAGCATTTT,CASSMGRGKEQPQHF
TRBD1,TRBV30,TRBJ1-1,.,TGTGCCTGGAGTAGGGGGCGCGTGAACACTGAAGCTTTCTTT,CAWSRGRVNTEAFF
TRBD1,TRBV28,TRBJ1-2,.,TGTGCCAGCAGTCCGAGACAGGGGACTGGCTACACCTTC,CASSPRQGTGYTF
.,TRBV3-1/TRBV3-2,TRBJ1-5,.,TGTGCCAGCAGCCAAAATAGCGTCGGCGCGCAGCCCCAGCATTTT,CASSQNSVGAQPQHF
TRBD1,TRBV6-5,TRBJ1-6,.,TGTGCCACCTCAGCGGACAGGGGAGCTTCACCCCTCCACTTT,CATSADRGASPLHF
TRBD2,TRBV27,TRBJ2-2,.,TGTGCCAGCAGTTCTCGGACTAGTTCCGGGGAGCTGTTTTTT,CASSSRTSSGELFF
TRBD1,TRBV4-2,TRBJ1-2,.,TGTGCCAGCAGCCAAGATAGTTCACAGGGGTGGTACTATGGCTACACCTTC,CASSQDSSQGWYYGYTF
.,TRBV30,TRBJ1-2,.,TGTGCCTGGAGTGATGTTCGTAATTCTGGCTACACCTTC,CAWSDVRNSGYTF
TRBD1,TRBV7-9,TRBJ2-5,.,TGTGCCAGCAGCACAATAATCGACAGGGGTAAGACCCAGTACTTC,CASSTIIDRGKTQYF
.,TRBV28,TRBJ2-1,once,TGTGCCAGCACCTCCCCCGGGGGTTCCCACAATGAGCAGTTCTTC,CASTSPGGSHNEQFF